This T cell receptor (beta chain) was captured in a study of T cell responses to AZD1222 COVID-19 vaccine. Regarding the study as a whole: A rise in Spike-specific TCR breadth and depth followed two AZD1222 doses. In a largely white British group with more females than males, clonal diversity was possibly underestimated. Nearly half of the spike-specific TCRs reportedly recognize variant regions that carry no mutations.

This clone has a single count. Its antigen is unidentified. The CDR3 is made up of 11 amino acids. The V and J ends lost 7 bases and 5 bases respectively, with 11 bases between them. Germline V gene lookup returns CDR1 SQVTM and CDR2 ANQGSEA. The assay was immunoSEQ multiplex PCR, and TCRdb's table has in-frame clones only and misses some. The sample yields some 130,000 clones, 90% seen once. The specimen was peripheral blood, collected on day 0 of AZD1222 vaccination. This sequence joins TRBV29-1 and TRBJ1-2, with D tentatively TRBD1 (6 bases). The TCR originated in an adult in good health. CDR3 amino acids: CSATGRYGYTF. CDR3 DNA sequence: TGCAGCGCCACAGGGAGGTATGGCTACACCTTC.